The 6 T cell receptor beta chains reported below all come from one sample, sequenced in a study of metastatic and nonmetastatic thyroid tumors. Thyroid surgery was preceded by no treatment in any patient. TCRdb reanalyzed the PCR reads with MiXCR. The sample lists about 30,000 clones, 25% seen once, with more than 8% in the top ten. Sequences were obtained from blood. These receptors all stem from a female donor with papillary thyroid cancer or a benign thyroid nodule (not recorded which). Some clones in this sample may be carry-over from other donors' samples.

CDR3: CSVVLGQGQYF. The CDR3 bases are TGCAGCGTTGTACTAGGACAGGGACAGTACTTC. The genes are TRBV29-1 and TRBJ2-5; 8 bases fit TRBD1. CDR3 length equals 11 residues. Germline-derived CDR1 and CDR2 are SQVTM and ANQGSEA. V shed 4 bases, J shed 11 bases, and the junction held 6 bases outside the gene matches.

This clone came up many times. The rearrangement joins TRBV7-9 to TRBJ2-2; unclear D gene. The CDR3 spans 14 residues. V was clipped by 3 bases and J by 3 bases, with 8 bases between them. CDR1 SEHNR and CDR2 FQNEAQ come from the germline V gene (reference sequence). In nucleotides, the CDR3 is TGTGCCAGCAGCTTTTATAGCTACACCGGGGAGCTGTTTTTT. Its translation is CASSFYSYTGELFF. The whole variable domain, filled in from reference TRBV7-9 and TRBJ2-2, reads DTGVSQNPRHKITKRGQNVTFRCDPISEHNRLYWYRQTLGQGPEFLTYFQNEAQLEKSRLLSDRFSAERPKGSFSTLEIQRTEQGDSAMYLCASSFYSYTGELFFGEGSRLTVL.

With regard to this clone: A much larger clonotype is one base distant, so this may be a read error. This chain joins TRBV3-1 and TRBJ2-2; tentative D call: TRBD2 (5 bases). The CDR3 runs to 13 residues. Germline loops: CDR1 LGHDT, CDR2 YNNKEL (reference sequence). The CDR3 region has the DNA TGTGCCAGCAGCCCTTTGCGTACCGGGGAGCTGCTTTTT. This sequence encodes CASSPLRTGELLF.

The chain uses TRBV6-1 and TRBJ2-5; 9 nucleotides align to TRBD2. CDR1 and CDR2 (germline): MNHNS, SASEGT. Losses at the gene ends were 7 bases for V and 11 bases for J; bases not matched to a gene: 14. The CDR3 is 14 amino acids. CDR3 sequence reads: CASTPAGGANEQYF. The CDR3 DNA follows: TGTGCCAGCACCCCTGCGGGAGGGGCCAATGAGCAGTACTTC.

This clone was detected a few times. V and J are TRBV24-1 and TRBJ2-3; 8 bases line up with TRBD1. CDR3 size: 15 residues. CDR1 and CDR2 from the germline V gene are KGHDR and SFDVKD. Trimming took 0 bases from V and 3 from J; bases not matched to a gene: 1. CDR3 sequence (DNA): TGTGCCACCAGTGATTTGGGACAGGGAACAGATACGCAGTATTTT. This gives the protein CATSDLGQGTDTQYF.

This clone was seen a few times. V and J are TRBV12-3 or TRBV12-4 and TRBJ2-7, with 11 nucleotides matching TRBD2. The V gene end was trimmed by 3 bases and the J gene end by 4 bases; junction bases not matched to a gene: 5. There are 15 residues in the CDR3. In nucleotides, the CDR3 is TGTGCCAGCAGTTTGTCGCTAGCGGGAGGTTACGAGCAGTACTTC. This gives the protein CASSLSLAGGYEQYF.